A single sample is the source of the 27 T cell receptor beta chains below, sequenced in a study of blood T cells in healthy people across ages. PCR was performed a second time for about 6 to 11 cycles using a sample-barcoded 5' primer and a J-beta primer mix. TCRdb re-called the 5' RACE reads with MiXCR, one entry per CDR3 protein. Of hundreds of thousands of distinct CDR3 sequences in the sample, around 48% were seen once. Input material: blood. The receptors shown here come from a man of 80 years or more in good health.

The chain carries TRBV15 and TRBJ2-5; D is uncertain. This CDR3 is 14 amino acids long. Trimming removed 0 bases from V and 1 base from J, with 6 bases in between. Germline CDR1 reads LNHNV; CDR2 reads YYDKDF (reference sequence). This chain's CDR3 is CATSRDSVQETQYF. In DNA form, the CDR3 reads TGTGCCACCAGCAGAGATTCTGTCCAAGAGACCCAGTACTTC.

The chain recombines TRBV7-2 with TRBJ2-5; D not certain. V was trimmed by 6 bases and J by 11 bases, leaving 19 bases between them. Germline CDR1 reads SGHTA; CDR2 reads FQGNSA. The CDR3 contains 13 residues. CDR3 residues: CASSEGLPGRQYF. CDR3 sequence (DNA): TGTGCCAGCAGTGAAGGTCTCCCCGGACGGCAGTACTTC.

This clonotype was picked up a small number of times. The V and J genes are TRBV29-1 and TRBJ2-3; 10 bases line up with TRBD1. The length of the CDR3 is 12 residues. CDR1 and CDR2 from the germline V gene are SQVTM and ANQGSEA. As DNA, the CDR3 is TGCGCGGGGGACAGGGGCCCAGATACGCAGTATTTT. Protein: CAGDRGPDTQYF.

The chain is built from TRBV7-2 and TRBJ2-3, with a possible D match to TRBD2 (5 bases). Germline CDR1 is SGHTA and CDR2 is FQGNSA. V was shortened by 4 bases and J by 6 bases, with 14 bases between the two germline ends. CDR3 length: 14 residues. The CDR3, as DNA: TGTGCCAGCAGCTCCACGGAGGTGGGGGATACGCAGTATTTT. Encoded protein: CASSSTEVGDTQYF.

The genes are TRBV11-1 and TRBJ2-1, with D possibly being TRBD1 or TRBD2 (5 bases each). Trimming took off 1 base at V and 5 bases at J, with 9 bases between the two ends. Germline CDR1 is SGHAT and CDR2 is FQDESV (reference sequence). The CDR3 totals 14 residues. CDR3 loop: CASSLGGAHNEQFF. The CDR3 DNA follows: TGTGCCAGCAGCTTAGGAGGGGCCCACAATGAGCAGTTCTTC.

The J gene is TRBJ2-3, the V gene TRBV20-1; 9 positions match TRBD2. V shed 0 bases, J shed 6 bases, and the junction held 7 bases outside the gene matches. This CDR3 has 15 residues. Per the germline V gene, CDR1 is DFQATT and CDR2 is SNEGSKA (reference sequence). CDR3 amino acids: CSARDRDSGGDTQYF. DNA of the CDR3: TGCAGTGCTAGAGATCGTGATAGCGGGGGTGATACGCAGTATTTT.

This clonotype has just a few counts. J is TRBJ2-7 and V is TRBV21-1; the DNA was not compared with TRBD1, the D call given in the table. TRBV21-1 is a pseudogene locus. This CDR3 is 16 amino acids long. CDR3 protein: CASSKDVRRQAYEQYF. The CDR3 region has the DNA TGTGCCAGCAGCAAAGACGTGCGGCGACAGGCCTACGAGCAGTACTTC.

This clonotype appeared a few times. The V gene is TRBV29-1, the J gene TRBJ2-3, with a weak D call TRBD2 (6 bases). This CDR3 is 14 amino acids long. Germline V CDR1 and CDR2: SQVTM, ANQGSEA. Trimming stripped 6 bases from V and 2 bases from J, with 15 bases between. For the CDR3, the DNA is TGCAGCGTAGATAGCGGACTCCTCACAGATACGCAGTATTTT. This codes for CSVDSGLLTDTQYF.

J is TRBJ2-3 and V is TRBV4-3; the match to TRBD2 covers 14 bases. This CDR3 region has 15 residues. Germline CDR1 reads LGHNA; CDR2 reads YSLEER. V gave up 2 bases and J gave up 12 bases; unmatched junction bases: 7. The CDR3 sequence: CASSQPGLAGGLQYF. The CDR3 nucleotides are TGCGCCAGCAGCCAACCCGGACTAGCGGGGGGCCTACAGTATTTT.

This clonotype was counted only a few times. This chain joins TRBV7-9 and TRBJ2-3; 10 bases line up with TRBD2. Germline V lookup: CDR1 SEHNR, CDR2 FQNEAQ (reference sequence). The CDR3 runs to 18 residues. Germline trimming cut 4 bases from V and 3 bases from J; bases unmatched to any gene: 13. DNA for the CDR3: TGTGCCAGCAGCTCCTCCGGGACTAGCGCCCCAAGGACAGATACGCAGTATTTT. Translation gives CASSSSGTSAPRTDTQYF.

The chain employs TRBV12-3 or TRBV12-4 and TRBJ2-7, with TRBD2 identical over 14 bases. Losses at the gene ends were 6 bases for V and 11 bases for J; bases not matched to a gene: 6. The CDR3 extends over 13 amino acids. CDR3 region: CASSRTSGRPEYF. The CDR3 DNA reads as TGTGCCAGCAGCCGGACTAGCGGGAGGCCAGAGTACTTC.

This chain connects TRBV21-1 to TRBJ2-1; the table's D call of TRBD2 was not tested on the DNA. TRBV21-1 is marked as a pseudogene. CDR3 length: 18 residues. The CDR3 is CASSKWAGSSGGADEQFF. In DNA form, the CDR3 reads TGTGCCAGCAGCAAATGGGCCGGGTCTAGCGGGGGGGCAGATGAGCAGTTCTTC.

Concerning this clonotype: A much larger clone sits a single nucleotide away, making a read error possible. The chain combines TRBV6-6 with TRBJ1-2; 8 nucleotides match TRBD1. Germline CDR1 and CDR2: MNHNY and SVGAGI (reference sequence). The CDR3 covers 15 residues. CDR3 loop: CAISLFTGTGYGYTF. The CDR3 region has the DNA TGTGCCATCAGTCTCTTCACCGGGACAGGCTACGGCTACACCTTC.

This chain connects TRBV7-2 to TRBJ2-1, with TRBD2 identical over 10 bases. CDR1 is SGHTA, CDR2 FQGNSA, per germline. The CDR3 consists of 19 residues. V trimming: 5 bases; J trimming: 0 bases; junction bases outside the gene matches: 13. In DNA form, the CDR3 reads TGTGCCAGCAGCCCCATGGGACTAGCGAGAGATCGCTCCTACAATGAGCAGTTCTTC. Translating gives CASSPMGLARDRSYNEQFF. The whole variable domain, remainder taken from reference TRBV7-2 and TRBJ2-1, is GAGVSQSPSNKVTEKGKDVELRCDPISGHTALYWYRQSLGQGLEFLIYFQGNSAPDKSGLPSDRFSAERTGGSVSTLTIQRTQQEDSAVYLCASSPMGLARDRSYNEQFFGPGTRLTVL.

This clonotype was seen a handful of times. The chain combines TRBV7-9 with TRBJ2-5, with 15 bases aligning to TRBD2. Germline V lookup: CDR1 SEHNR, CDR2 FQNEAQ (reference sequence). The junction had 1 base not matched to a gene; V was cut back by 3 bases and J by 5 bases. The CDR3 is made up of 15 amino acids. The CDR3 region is CASSFGTSGRETQYF. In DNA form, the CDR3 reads TGTGCCAGCAGCTTTGGGACTAGCGGGAGGGAGACCCAGTACTTC.

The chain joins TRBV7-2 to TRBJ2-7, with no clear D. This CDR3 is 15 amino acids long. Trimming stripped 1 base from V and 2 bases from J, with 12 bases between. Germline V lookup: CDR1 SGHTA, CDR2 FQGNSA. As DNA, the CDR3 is TGTGCCAGCAGCTTAGAGGGCGGACCACCCTACGAGCAGTACTTC. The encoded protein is CASSLEGGPPYEQYF.

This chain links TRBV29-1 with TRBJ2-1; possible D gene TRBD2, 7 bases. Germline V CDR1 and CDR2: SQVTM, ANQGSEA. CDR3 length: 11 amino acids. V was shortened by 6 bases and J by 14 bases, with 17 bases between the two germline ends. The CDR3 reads CSVGGQRDEFF. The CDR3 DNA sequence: TGCAGCGTGGGGGGCCAGCGGGATGAGTTCTTC.

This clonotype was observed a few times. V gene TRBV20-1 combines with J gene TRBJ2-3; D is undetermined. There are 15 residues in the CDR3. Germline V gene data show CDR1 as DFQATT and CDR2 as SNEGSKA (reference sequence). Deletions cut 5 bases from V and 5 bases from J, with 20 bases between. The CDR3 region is CSAEISSKALDTQYF. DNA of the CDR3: TGCAGTGCTGAGATCTCTAGTAAGGCCTTAGATACGCAGTATTTT.

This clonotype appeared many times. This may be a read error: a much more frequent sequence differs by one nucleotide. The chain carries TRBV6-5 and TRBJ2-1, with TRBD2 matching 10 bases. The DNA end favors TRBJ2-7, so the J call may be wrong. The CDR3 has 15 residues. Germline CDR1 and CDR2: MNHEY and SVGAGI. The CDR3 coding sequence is TGTGCCAGCAGTCCTAGGGGACTAGCGAACAATGAGCAGTACTTC. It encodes CASSPRGLANNEQYF.

This CDR3 is CASSERWAYEQYF. The CDR3 DNA sequence: TGTGCCAGCAGTGAAAGGTGGGCCTACGAGCAGTACTTC. V usage is TRBV6-1 and J usage is TRBJ2-7; D gene unclear. Trimming removed 2 bases at V and 2 bases at J, with 7 bases between. Per germline, CDR1 MNHNS and CDR2 SASEGT. The length of the CDR3 is 13 residues.

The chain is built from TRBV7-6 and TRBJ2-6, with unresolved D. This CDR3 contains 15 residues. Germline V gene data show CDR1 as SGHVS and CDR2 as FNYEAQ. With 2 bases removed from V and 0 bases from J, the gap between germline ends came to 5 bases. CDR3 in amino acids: CASSLQYSGANVLTF. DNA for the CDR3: TGTGCCAGCAGCTTACAGTACTCTGGGGCCAACGTCCTGACTTTC. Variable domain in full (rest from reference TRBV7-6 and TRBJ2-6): GAGVSQSPRYKVTKRGQDVALRCDPISGHVSLYWYRQALGQGPEFLTYFNYEAQQDKSGLPNDRFSAERPEGSISTLTIQRTEQRDSAMYRCASSLQYSGANVLTFGAGSRLTVL.

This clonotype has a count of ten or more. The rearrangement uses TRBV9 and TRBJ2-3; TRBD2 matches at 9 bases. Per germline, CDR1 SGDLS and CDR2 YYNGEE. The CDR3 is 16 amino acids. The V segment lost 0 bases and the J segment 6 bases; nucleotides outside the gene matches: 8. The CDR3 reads CASSVEASGVRDTQYF. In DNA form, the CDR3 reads TGTGCCAGCAGCGTAGAGGCTAGCGGGGTGAGGGATACGCAGTATTTT. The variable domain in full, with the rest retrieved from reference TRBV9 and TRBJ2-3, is DSGVTQTPKHLITATGQRVTLRCSPRSGDLSVYWYQQSLDQGLQFLIQYYNGEERAKGNILERFSAQQFPDLHSELNLSSLELGDSALYFCASSVEASGVRDTQYFGPGTRLTVL.

CDR3 amino acids: CASSETGTGLNYEQYF. The CDR3 DNA sequence: TGTGCCAGCAGCGAAACCGGGACAGGTCTTAACTACGAGCAGTACTTC. The V call is TRBV25-1, the J call TRBJ2-7; 8 bases line up with TRBD1. With V trimmed by 6 bases and J by 3 bases, 13 bases remained unmatched. Germline V gives CDR1 MGHDK, CDR2 SYGVNS. The CDR3 is 16 residues long.

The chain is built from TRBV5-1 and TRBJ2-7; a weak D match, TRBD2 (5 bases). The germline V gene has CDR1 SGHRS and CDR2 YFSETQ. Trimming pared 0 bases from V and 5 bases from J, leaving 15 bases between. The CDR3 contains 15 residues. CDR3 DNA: TGCGCCAGCAGCTTGGGGGTTGTCGCGGGCGACGAGCAGTACTTC. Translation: CASSLGVVAGDEQYF. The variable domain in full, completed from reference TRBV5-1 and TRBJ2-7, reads KAGVTQTPRYLIKTRGQQVTLSCSPISGHRSVSWYQQTPGQGLQFLFEYFSETQRNKGNFPGRFSGRQFSNSRSEMNVSTLELGDSALYLCASSLGVVAGDEQYFGPGTRLTVT.

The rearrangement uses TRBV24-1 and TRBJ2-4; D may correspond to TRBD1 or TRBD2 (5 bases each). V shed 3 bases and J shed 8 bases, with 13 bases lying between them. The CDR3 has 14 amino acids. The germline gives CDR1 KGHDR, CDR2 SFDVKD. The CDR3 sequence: CATSDNSQGDIQYF. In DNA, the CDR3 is TGTGCCACCAGTGATAATTCCCAGGGAGACATTCAGTACTTC.

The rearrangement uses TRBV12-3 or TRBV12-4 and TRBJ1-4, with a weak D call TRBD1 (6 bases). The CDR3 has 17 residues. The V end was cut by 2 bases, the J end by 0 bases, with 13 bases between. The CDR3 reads CASSLYRGRSTNEKLFF. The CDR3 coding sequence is TGTGCCAGCAGTTTATATCGGGGGCGGTCAACTAATGAAAAACTGTTTTTT.

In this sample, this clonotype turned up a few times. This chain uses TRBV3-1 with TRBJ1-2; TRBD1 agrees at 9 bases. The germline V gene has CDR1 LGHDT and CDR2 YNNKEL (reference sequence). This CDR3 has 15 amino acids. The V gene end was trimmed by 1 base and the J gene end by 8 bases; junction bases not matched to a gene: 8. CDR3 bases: TGTGCCAGCAGCCAAGGGGGACAGGGTCGTTCGGGCTACACCTTC. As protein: CASSQGGQGRSGYTF. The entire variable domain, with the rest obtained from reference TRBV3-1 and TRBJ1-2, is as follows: DTAVSQTPKYLVTQMGNDKSIKCEQNLGHDTMYWYKQDSKKFLKIMFSYNNKELIINETVPNRFSPKSPDKAHLNLHINSLELGDSAVYFCASSQGGQGRSGYTFGSGTRLTVV.